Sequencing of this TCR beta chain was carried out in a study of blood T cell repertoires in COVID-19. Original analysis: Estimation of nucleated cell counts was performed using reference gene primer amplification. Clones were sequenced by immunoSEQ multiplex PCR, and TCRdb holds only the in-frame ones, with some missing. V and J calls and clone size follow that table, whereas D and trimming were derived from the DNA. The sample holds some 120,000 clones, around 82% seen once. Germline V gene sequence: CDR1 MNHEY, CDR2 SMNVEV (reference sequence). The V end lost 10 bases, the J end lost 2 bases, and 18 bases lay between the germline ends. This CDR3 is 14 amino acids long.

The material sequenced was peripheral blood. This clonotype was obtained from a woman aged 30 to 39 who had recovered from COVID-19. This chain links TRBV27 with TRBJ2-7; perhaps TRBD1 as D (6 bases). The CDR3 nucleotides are TGTGCCACAAAATCCGGGACAAGGGCCTACGAGCAGTACTTC. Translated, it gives CATKSGTRAYEQYF.